This T cell receptor (beta chain) was sequenced in a study of T-cell reconstitution after alpha-beta-depleted transplantation in children (dated by TCRdb to 2015 to 2016). About the full investigation: The study quantitatively tracked T-cell immune reconstitution after TCRalphabeta/CD19-depleted allogeneic hematopoietic cell transplantation in children using TCR repertoire profiling.

This clonotype was detected a few times. Its antigen specificity is not known. Base qualities are not provided; no much larger clone lies one nucleotide away. The germline V gene (reference sequence) gives CDR1 as MNHEY and CDR2 as SMNVEV. Deletion took 9 bases off V and 0 bases off J, with a span of 9 bases between the germline ends. The CDR3 covers 12 residues, taking in both the cysteine and the phenylalanine. Only CDR3 DNA is held: 36 bases, read in frame from base 1. Library prep was done by PCR. The instrument was an Illumina HiSeq 2500. TCR libraries were prepared with molecular barcoding, using unique molecular identifiers to normalize TCRbeta repertoire quantification. TCRdb reprocessed the public reads (quality trimming at Q25 with fastp, clone calling with MiXCR) and kept in-frame beta chains. CDR3 protein duplicates are merged, each entry listing the most common genes and DNA. For this sample there are hundreds of thousands of distinct CDR3 sequences; roughly a tenth appear just once. The top ten clonotypes cover about 6% of the sample.

This clonotype was obtained from a human donor who donated a stem cell graft to a child with acute lymphoblastic leukemia. Sequenced here: PBMCs from the stem cell graft donor, sampled from the stem cell graft. The V and J segments used are TRBV27 and TRBJ2-7; tentative D gene TRBD1, with 5 bases matching. The nucleotide sequence is given as TGTGCCAGTGCAGGGATCTCCTACGAGCAGTACTTC. Its amino acids are CASAGISYEQYF.